This T cell receptor beta chain emerged from a study of blood T cell repertoires in COVID-19. Study overall: Spain, Italy and the United States supplied samples that represented acute and convalescent COVID-19. T cells, B-cell-depleted T cells, or PBMCs provided the cDNA or gDNA that served as material.

V was clipped by 0 bases and J by 3 bases, with 12 bases between them. The length of the CDR3 is 15 residues. Germline V gene lookup returns CDR1 LGHNA and CDR2 YSLEER. Authors' analysis steps: Nucleated cell counts were estimated from reference gene primer amplification. Here immunoSEQ multiplex PCR was the method, and the copy in TCRdb shows in-frame clones only, minus some. The DNA was the basis for D and trimming; V, J and clone size are from that table. The sample holds about 54,000 clones, around 90% seen once. The sequence was collected from a man aged 45 to 65 with active COVID-19. The V gene is TRBV4-3, the J gene TRBJ2-7; maybe TRBD1 (6 bases). What was sequenced was peripheral blood. Here the CDR3 reads CASSQEAGVLYEQYF. In DNA, the CDR3 is TGCGCCAGCAGCCAAGAGGCAGGGGTTCTCTACGAGCAGTACTTC.